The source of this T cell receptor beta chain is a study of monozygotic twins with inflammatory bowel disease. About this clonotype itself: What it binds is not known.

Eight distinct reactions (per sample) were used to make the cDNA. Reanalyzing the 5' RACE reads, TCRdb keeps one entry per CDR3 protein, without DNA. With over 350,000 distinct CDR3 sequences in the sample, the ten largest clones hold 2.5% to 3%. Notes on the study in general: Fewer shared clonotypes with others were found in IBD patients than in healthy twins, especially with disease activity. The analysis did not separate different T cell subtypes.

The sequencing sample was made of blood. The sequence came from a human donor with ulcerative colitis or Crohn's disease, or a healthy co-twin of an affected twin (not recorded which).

This chain's CDR3 is CASSRDYEETQYF. The V call is TRBV9, the J call TRBJ2-5; TCRdb reports TRBD1, a call that lacks DNA to check it against. Germline CDR1 SGDLS, CDR2 YYNGEE. The CDR3 has 13 amino acids.